The 21 T cell receptor beta chains listed next were all sequenced from one sample in a study of metastatic and nonmetastatic thyroid tumors. There were no patients who had received any treatment before thyroid surgery. MiXCR reprocessed the PCR reads for TCRdb. Here the sample spans 10,000 to 15,000 clones, approximately 30% being singletons. Sequencing was performed on tumor tissue. Receptor source: a female donor with papillary thyroid cancer or a benign thyroid nodule (not recorded which). Some clones in this sample may be carry-over from other donors' samples.

This clone was seen ten or more times. The V gene is TRBV7-8, the J gene TRBJ1-2; the match to TRBD1 covers 10 bases. V shed 4 bases and J 7 bases; nucleotides not matched to a gene: 12. This CDR3 region has 16 residues. Per germline, CDR1 SGHVS and CDR2 FQNEAQ. For the CDR3, the DNA is TGTGCCAGCAGCTCCGACGGAGGGACAGGGGTTTCTGGCTACACCTTC. It encodes CASSSDGGTGVSGYTF. Full variable domain (missing parts from reference TRBV7-8 and TRBJ1-2): GAGVSQSPRYKVAKRGQDVALRCDPISGHVSLFWYQQALGQGPEFLTYFQNEAQLDKSGLPSDRFFAERPEGSVSTLKIQRTQQEDSAVYLCASSSDGGTGVSGYTFGSGTRLTVV.

This clone is labeled large. V and J are TRBV2 and TRBJ2-7, with D possibly TRBD2 on 5 matching bases. V was trimmed by 4 bases and J by 5 bases, leaving 12 bases between them. This CDR3 is 13 amino acids long. Germline V gene sequence: CDR1 SNHLY, CDR2 FYNNEI. CDR3 sequence (DNA): TGTGCCAGCAGTGTCGAGGGTCTCAACGAGCAGTACTTC. It specifies CASSVEGLNEQYF.

This clone occurred a few times. The chain couples TRBV19 to TRBJ2-1; 7 nucleotides align to TRBD2. In germline, CDR1 is LNHDA, CDR2 SQIVND (reference sequence). V lost 5 bases, J lost 7 bases, and 8 bases stayed unmatched. There are 14 residues in the CDR3. DNA for the CDR3: TGTGCCAGTAGTGGACTAGAGGGACCAAATGAGCAGTTCTTC. It encodes CASSGLEGPNEQFF.

The chain joins TRBV12-3 or TRBV12-4 to TRBJ2-5, with 10 bases lining up with TRBD2. The CDR3 loop spans 17 amino acids. The ends lost 6 bases at V and 5 bases at J; junction bases unmatched: 15. The CDR3 DNA follows: TGTGCCAGCAGCCCCGGGACTAGCGTTAGTCCCAGTGAGACCCAGTACTTC. This gives the protein CASSPGTSVSPSETQYF.

In this sample, this clone turned up once. This chain links TRBV7-9 with TRBJ2-7, with 15 bases aligning to TRBD2. Trimming took 6 bases from V and 5 from J; bases not matched to a gene: 5. CDR3 length: 15 residues. The germline CDR1 and CDR2 sequences are SEHNR and FQNEAQ (reference sequence). The CDR3 DNA is TGTGCCAGCAGGGGACTAGCGGGAGGAGGTAACGAGCAGTACTTC. Translated: CASRGLAGGGNEQYF.

To note about this clone: The same CDR3 arises from other DNA sequences in this sample as well. The rearrangement joins TRBV4-1 to TRBJ2-1, with 7 nucleotides matching TRBD2. Per germline, CDR1 MGHRA and CDR2 YSYEKL. The CDR3 extends over 12 amino acids. V was clipped by 6 bases and J by 9 bases; unmatched bases: 5. CDR3 nucleotide sequence: TGCGCCAGCAGGGGGTGGGGGGGTGAGCAGTTCTTC. This codes for CASRGWGGEQFF.

This clone was recorded only once. The gene calls are TRBV11-2 and TRBJ2-3; the D is unclear. The CDR3 totals 15 residues. The germline CDR1 and CDR2 sequences are SGHAT and FQNNGV. Deletions cut 2 bases from V and 2 bases from J, with 11 bases between. The CDR3 DNA is TGTGCCAGCAGCTTATATAATACAGACACAGATACGCAGTATTTT. Encoded protein: CASSLYNTDTDTQYF.

In this sample, this clone turned up once. The chain is built from TRBV4-2 and TRBJ2-7; 9 positions agree with TRBD2. The V and J ends lost 6 bases and 0 bases, in that order; junction bases with no gene match: 12. The germline CDR1 and CDR2 sequences are LGHNA and YNFKEQ. The CDR3 consists of 17 residues. The CDR3 nucleotides read TGTGCCAGCAGTTCCCCGGCCAGCGGGGGGTCCTCCTACGAGCAGTACTTC. Protein sequence: CASSSPASGGSSYEQYF.

This chain uses TRBV30 with TRBJ2-7; no reliable D call. The germline CDR1 and CDR2 sequences are GTSNPN and SVGIG (reference sequence). Trimming took 1 base from V and 1 from J, leaving 11 bases between them. The CDR3 length is 14 residues. The CDR3: CAWSGGGSSYEQYF. In nucleotides, the CDR3 is TGTGCCTGGAGTGGAGGTGGCAGTTCCTACGAGCAGTACTTC.

This clone was seen repeatedly, ten times or more. A read error may explain this, as a much larger clone is one base away. The chain combines TRBV6-1 with TRBJ1-2; TRBD1 matches at 9 bases. The germline V gene encodes CDR1 MNHNS and CDR2 SASEGT. After removal of 7 bases from V and 6 bases from J, the junction contained 6 bases not matched to a gene. This CDR3 is 13 amino acids long. CDR3 in DNA: TGTGCCAGCATCCGGGACAGGGCGAATGGCTACACCTTC. Translating gives CASIRDRANGYTF.

The chain couples TRBV6-1 to TRBJ1-3; D is undetermined. Deletions cut 5 bases from V and 6 bases from J, with 17 bases between. The CDR3 runs to 15 residues. In germline, CDR1 is MNHNS, CDR2 SASEGT. As DNA, the CDR3 is TGTGCCAGCAGTCTGAATCCTTGTACGGAAAACACCATATATTTT. Translated, it gives CASSLNPCTENTIYF.

The J gene is TRBJ2-1, the V gene TRBV20-1; D may match TRBD1 or TRBD2 (6 bases each). The CDR3 has 16 amino acids. CDR1 is DFQATT, CDR2 SNEGSKA, per germline (reference sequence). V gave up 4 bases and J gave up 1 base, with 17 bases separating them. The CDR3 region is CSATDAKGGSYNEQFF. Written as DNA, the CDR3 is TGCAGTGCTACAGATGCAAAGGGGGGTTCCTACAATGAGCAGTTCTTC.

The chain carries TRBV2 and TRBJ2-1; D perhaps matches TRBD2 (6 bases). This CDR3 spans 14 amino acids. Trimming cost V 7 bases and J 0 bases, with 10 bases left between them. The germline CDR1 and CDR2 sequences are SNHLY and FYNNEI. DNA for the CDR3: TGTGCCAGCACCCGGCGGGACTCCTACAATGAGCAGTTCTTC. Translation gives CASTRRDSYNEQFF.

This clone rates as medium-sized (0.01 to 0.1%). The chain couples TRBV18 to TRBJ1-5; tentatively, D is TRBD1 (5 bases). Germline CDR1 is KGHSH and CDR2 is LQKENI. V was clipped by 4 bases and J by 0 bases, with 10 bases between them. This CDR3 has 15 residues. The CDR3 protein is CASSRKQDSNQPQHF. CDR3 DNA sequence: TGTGCCAGCTCACGGAAACAGGATAGCAATCAGCCCCAGCATTTT.

The J gene is TRBJ2-5, the V gene TRBV15, with D unclear. Per germline, CDR1 LNHNV and CDR2 YYDKDF (reference sequence). CDR3 size: 13 residues. V was clipped by 0 bases and J by 4 bases, with 6 bases between them. CDR3 bases: TGTGCCACCAGCAGAGATAGGGTAGAGACCCAGTACTTC. Translating it yields CATSRDRVETQYF.

This clone has ten or more counts. This chain links TRBV20-1 with TRBJ2-1, with D perhaps matching TRBD2 (5 bases). The CDR3 contains 14 residues. V lost 3 bases and J lost 8, with 17 bases in between. Germline CDR1 and CDR2: DFQATT and SNEGSKA (reference sequence). The CDR3 region has the DNA TGCAGTGCTAGCTCGGGAACGACTTTTGATGAGCAGTTCTTC. Encoded protein: CSASSGTTFDEQFF.

A remark on this clone: A read error is possible here, since a much larger clone lies one base away. V usage is TRBV11-2 and J usage is TRBJ2-2; 9 positions match TRBD2. CDR3 length: 16 amino acids. Germline V lookup: CDR1 SGHAT, CDR2 FQNNGV. CDR3 sequence reads: CASSLGGRASTEEPFF. The CDR3 coding sequence is TGTGCCAGCAGCTTAGGCGGGAGGGCCAGCACCGAGGAGCCGTTTTTT.

This clone occurred many times. The J gene is TRBJ1-1, the V gene TRBV6-1; the D gene is possibly TRBD1 (6 bases). The germline CDR1 and CDR2 sequences are MNHNS and SASEGT. The CDR3 length is 13 residues. The V and J ends lost 4 bases and 6 bases respectively, with 12 bases between them. The CDR3 region has the DNA TGTGCCAGCAGTGCGGGGGGCACGGCTGAAGCTTTCTTT. Its translation is CASSAGGTAEAFF.

This clone is judged medium-sized. This chain uses TRBV5-6 with TRBJ1-2, with D possibly being TRBD1 (5 bases). This CDR3 region has 14 residues. With 4 bases removed from V and 5 bases from J, the gap between germline ends came to 15 bases. Germline CDR1 SGHDT, CDR2 YYEEEE. In DNA, the CDR3 is TGTGCCAGCAGCCCCCGGGGGAGGGGTTATGGCTACACCTTC. It yields the protein CASSPRGRGYGYTF.

The V and J genes are TRBV20-1 and TRBJ1-2; D is undetermined. The germline CDR1 and CDR2 sequences are DFQATT and SNEGSKA (reference sequence). Trimming took off 1 base at V and 2 bases at J, with 17 bases between the two ends. There are 16 residues in the CDR3. The CDR3 loop is CSARALIQNENYGYTF. The DNA of the CDR3 is TGCAGTGCTAGAGCTCTCATACAGAACGAGAACTATGGCTACACCTTC.

On this clone itself: A read error is possible here, since a much larger clone lies one base away. The CDR3 spells CASALLTGGVDTHYF. The CDR3 DNA sequence: TGTGCCAGCGCACTACTAACGGGAGGAGTAGATACGCATTATTTT. J is TRBJ2-3 and V is TRBV7-6; 7 positions match TRBD2. This CDR3 comprises 15 residues. Germline-derived CDR1 and CDR2 are SGHVS and FNYEAQ.